Presented here are 6 T cell receptor beta chains from one specimen sequenced in a study of blood T cell repertoires in COVID-19. The method was immunoSEQ multiplex PCR; TCRdb's version includes in-frame clones alone and lacks a portion of them. In the table there are roughly 300,000 clones, roughly 82% of which are singletons. The sample comprised peripheral blood. The origin of the receptors is a woman aged 50 to 60 with acute or convalescent COVID-19.

V usage is TRBV7-2 and J usage is TRBJ2-5; TRBD1 is a possible D gene (6 bases). The V end was cut by 3 bases, the J end by 2 bases, with 10 bases between. Per germline, CDR1 SGHTA and CDR2 FQGNSA. The CDR3 is made up of 14 amino acids. CDR3 loop: CASSFDRWQETQYF. The CDR3 coding sequence is TGTGCCAGCAGCTTTGACAGGTGGCAAGAGACCCAGTACTTC.

The chain has TRBV9 and TRBJ2-1; TRBD2 aligns across 10 bases. Trimming at V came to 3 bases and at J to 7 bases, leaving 19 bases not matched to a gene. Germline CDR1 SGDLS, CDR2 YYNGEE. The CDR3 is 19 residues long. The CDR3 here is CASSGRPGQEASGSNEQFF. In nucleotides, the CDR3 is TGTGCCAGCAGCGGACGCCCCGGCCAGGAGGCTAGCGGGAGTAATGAGCAGTTCTTC.

The chain is built from TRBV4-2 and TRBJ2-7; TRBD2 matches at 10 bases. Unmatched junction bases numbered 9, after V lost 0 bases and J lost 4 bases. The CDR3 extends over 17 amino acids. CDR1 and CDR2 from the germline V gene are LGHNA and YNFKEQ. The CDR3 spells CASSQDSSGRAGYEQYF. CDR3 coding DNA: TGTGCCAGCAGCCAAGATTCCAGCGGGAGGGCTGGTTACGAGCAGTACTTC.

The gene calls are TRBV24-1 and TRBJ2-7; D uncertain. The CDR3 is 12 residues long. CDR1 KGHDR and CDR2 SFDVKD come from the germline V gene. Trimming pared 3 bases from V and 3 bases from J, leaving 5 bases between. CDR3 in DNA: TGTGCCACCAGTGATCAGAACTACGAGCAGTACTTC. The encoded protein is CATSDQNYEQYF.

A few counts support this clone. This chain joins TRBV4-1 and TRBJ1-2, with D possibly matching TRBD1 (6 bases). This CDR3 has 15 residues. Germline CDR1 MGHRA, CDR2 YSYEKL. V lost 2 bases and J lost 7, with 17 bases in between. The DNA of the CDR3 is TGCGCCAGCAGCCAACCTACCCGGGGGGCTCTTGGCTACACCTTC. This codes for CASSQPTRGALGYTF.

This clone was found once. The genes are TRBV7-3 and TRBJ1-3, with TRBD1 as a possible D gene (6 bases). CDR1 is SGHTA and CDR2 is FQGTGA in the germline V gene. The CDR3 spans 13 residues. Trimming took off 5 bases at V and 4 bases at J, with 9 bases between the two ends. The CDR3 sequence: CASSTTGGNTIYF. DNA for the CDR3: TGTGCCAGCAGCACTACAGGGGGAAACACCATATATTTT.